This T cell receptor (beta chain) originates from a study of T cell changes during pregnancy in multiple sclerosis. Trimming cost V 4 bases and J 0 bases; bases outside gene matches: 7. Germline V gene sequence: CDR1 LNHDA, CDR2 SQIVND (reference sequence). The CDR3 is 18 amino acids. Some clones are missing from TCRdb's copy, which holds only in-frame ones; the method was immunoSEQ multiplex PCR. The sample consists of about 24,000 clones, 88% of them appearing once. The sample in question was CD4+ T cells from peripheral blood mononuclear cells, obtained in the first trimester of pregnancy. The chain carries TRBV19 and TRBJ2-4, with 12 bases matching TRBD2. The clonotype was recovered from a female donor in good health, enrolled as a control in a pregnancy study. CDR3 region: CASSKMTSGGTAKNIQYF. The CDR3 DNA reads as TGTGCCAGTAGTAAAATGACTAGCGGGGGAACAGCCAAAAACATTCAGTACTTC.